The next 28 T cell receptor beta chains were all read from a single sample in a study of OX40 agonist ivuxolimab in advanced cancers. The table came from immunoSEQ multiplex PCR; TCRdb's copy has only in-frame clones and leaves some out. The sample has tens of thousands of clones; 83% are singletons. Material: CD4+ or CD8+ T cells sorted from blood, obtained in a trial of the OX40 agonist ivuxolimab. The receptors here all came from an adult with an advanced solid tumor such as melanoma, head and neck, liver or kidney cancer.

A single count supports this clone. The J gene is TRBJ2-2, the V gene TRBV18, with D tentatively TRBD1 (6 bases). The V gene's germline CDR1 is KGHSH and CDR2 LQKENI. The CDR3 is made up of 16 amino acids. V was pared by 3 bases and J by 3 bases, with 14 bases between. The DNA for the CDR3 is TGTGCCAGCTCACCTCCGGGACACCCCGACACCGGGGAGCTGTTTTTT. This codes for CASSPPGHPDTGELFF.

J is TRBJ1-1 and V is TRBV18, with D tentatively TRBD1 (5 bases). The ends were cut back, 2 bases at V and 4 bases at J, with 14 bases in the middle. CDR3 size: 15 residues. Germline V gives CDR1 KGHSH, CDR2 LQKENI. The chain's CDR3 is CASSPIGEPFTEAFF. The CDR3 DNA reads TGTGCCAGCTCACCAATAGGGGAGCCGTTCACTGAAGCTTTCTTT.

The V and J genes are TRBV7-2 and TRBJ2-5; 16 bases line up with TRBD2. The trim removed 5 bases at V and 5 bases at J, leaving 8 bases unmatched. CDR1 and CDR2 from the germline V gene are SGHTA and FQGNSA. The length of the CDR3 is 17 residues. The CDR3 reads CASSRGLAGGLGETQYF. The CDR3 nucleotides are TGTGCCAGCAGCCGGGGACTAGCGGGAGGGTTGGGGGAGACCCAGTACTTC.

J is TRBJ2-3 and V is TRBV10-3; D remains unclear. Germline CDR1 ENHRY, CDR2 SYGVKD. The CDR3 extends over 12 amino acids. V was pared by 2 bases and J by 4 bases, with 4 bases between. CDR3 region: CAISEGADTQYF. CDR3 DNA: TGTGCCATCAGTGAGGGGGCAGATACGCAGTATTTT.

The chain links TRBV5-1 to TRBJ1-4, with D unclear. The CDR3 loop spans 15 amino acids. Trimming pared 5 bases from V and 0 bases from J, leaving 11 bases between. The germline CDR1 and CDR2 sequences are SGHRS and YFSETQ. CDR3 protein: CASRVRLATNEKLFF. The CDR3 bases are TGCGCCAGCAGGGTTCGGCTTGCAACTAATGAAAAACTGTTTTTT.

V is TRBV5-5 and J is TRBJ2-3; a weak D match, TRBD2 (6 bases). Trimming removed 2 bases from V and 0 bases from J, with 13 bases in between. The germline V gene has CDR1 SGHKS and CDR2 YYEKEE (reference sequence). CDR3 length: 16 amino acids. The CDR3 nucleotides read TGTGCCAGCAGCTTTCGGGCAGGGACTAGCACAGATACGCAGTATTTT. This translates into CASSFRAGTSTDTQYF.

The chain recombines TRBV18 with TRBJ2-7; 9 bases agree with TRBD2. J gave up 7 bases and V 5 bases, and 9 bases lay outside the gene matches. The CDR3 extends over 14 amino acids. CDR1 is KGHSH, CDR2 LQKENI, per germline. Here the CDR3 DNA reads TGTGCCAGCTCAACCAGCGGGAGGTCGGGGGAGCAGTACTTC. This encodes CASSTSGRSGEQYF.

V gene TRBV30 combines with J gene TRBJ1-4; D gene ambiguous. Trimming shortened V by 4 bases and J by 4 bases, and 13 bases separated the two germline ends. The V gene's germline CDR1 is GTSNPN and CDR2 SVGIG (reference sequence). CDR3 length equals 14 residues. The CDR3 spells CAWNVRRSNEKLFF. CDR3 nucleotides: TGTGCCTGGAATGTGAGGCGGAGTAATGAAAAACTGTTTTTT.

The V and J genes are TRBV6-6 and TRBJ1-1; no firm D call. V was cut by 2 bases and J by 11 bases, with 15 bases left in between. The CDR3 runs to 13 residues. Germline assignment: CDR1 MNHNY and CDR2 SVGAGI (reference sequence). In DNA, the CDR3 is TGTGCCAGCAGTTACGGCAGGTGGAATCGGGCTTTCTTT. Amino acid sequence: CASSYGRWNRAFF.

The rearrangement links TRBV6-6 to TRBJ1-1; D remains ambiguous. CDR1 is MNHNY and CDR2 is SVGAGI in the germline V gene (reference sequence). This CDR3 is 13 amino acids long. V lost 3 bases, J lost 7 bases, and 12 bases lay in between. In DNA form, the CDR3 reads TGTGCCAGCAGTTATGTGGGTTCGGGTGAAGCTTTCTTT. The encoded protein is CASSYVGSGEAFF.

The chain links TRBV10-3 to TRBJ2-7, with no clear D. This CDR3 contains 13 residues. Trimming cost V 3 bases and J 2 bases, with 8 bases left between them. Germline V gene lookup returns CDR1 ENHRY and CDR2 SYGVKD. CDR3 region: CAISDVQPYEQYF. In DNA form, the CDR3 reads TGTGCCATCAGTGACGTACAGCCCTACGAGCAGTACTTC.

This chain uses TRBV5-5 with TRBJ2-7, with D perhaps TRBD2 (6 bases). V was cut by 0 bases and J by 3 bases, with 13 bases left in between. From germline, CDR1 is SGHKS and CDR2 YYEKEE (reference sequence). The CDR3 runs to 15 residues. In DNA, the CDR3 is TGTGCCAGCAGCTTGGCAGGCTCGGAGGGCTACGAGCAGTACTTC. It encodes CASSLAGSEGYEQYF.

The gene calls are TRBV10-1 and TRBJ2-7, with D tentatively TRBD1 (5 bases). The CDR3 totals 14 residues. In germline, CDR1 is WNHNN, CDR2 SYGVQD (reference sequence). With 0 bases removed from V and 2 bases from J, the gap between germline ends came to 8 bases. The CDR3 DNA is TGCGCCAGCAGTGAGTCGGACAAAACCTACGAGCAGTACTTC. Protein: CASSESDKTYEQYF.

The chain is built from TRBV7-2 and TRBJ1-1; tentatively, D is TRBD1 (5 bases). Germline V gene lookup returns CDR1 SGHTA and CDR2 FQGNSA. V gave up 4 bases and J gave up 3 bases, with 6 bases separating them. The length of the CDR3 is 12 residues. This CDR3 is CASSWGDTEAFF. In DNA, the CDR3 is TGTGCCAGCAGCTGGGGGGACACTGAAGCTTTCTTT.

CDR3 nucleotides: TGTGCCAGTAAACACCAGGGGGCGCGGGAGACCCAGTACTTC. Translated, it gives CASKHQGARETQYF. The V call is TRBV19, the J call TRBJ2-5, with 8 nucleotides matching TRBD1. V dropped 7 bases and J dropped 5; count of bases not matched to a gene: 9. This CDR3 region has 14 residues. The V gene's germline CDR1 is LNHDA and CDR2 SQIVND (reference sequence).

This clone was observed a single time. The V gene is TRBV7-2, the J gene TRBJ1-5; D gene unclear. Germline V lookup: CDR1 SGHTA, CDR2 FQGNSA. V was clipped by 4 bases and J by 7 bases, with 17 bases between them. The CDR3 spans 15 residues. The CDR3 DNA sequence: TGTGCCAGCAGCTCAAACGGTGGGTTAGGGCAGCCCCAGCATTTT. Its protein product is CASSSNGGLGQPQHF.

The chain joins TRBV19 to TRBJ1-5; no reliable D call. The CDR3 consists of 15 residues. The V end was cut by 7 bases, the J end by 3 bases, with 16 bases between. Germline V CDR1 and CDR2: LNHDA, SQIVND (reference sequence). CDR3 nucleotide sequence: TGTGCCAGTAAAAGCCCCAACGGTAACAATCAGCCCCAGCATTTT. This translates into CASKSPNGNNQPQHF.

The V call is TRBV19, the J call TRBJ2-1, with 7 bases that match TRBD2. The trim removed 5 bases at V and 8 bases at J, leaving 6 bases unmatched. This CDR3 is 13 amino acids long. Germline loops: CDR1 LNHDA, CDR2 SQIVND (reference sequence). In DNA form, the CDR3 reads TGTGCCAGTAGTTTAAGACTAGCAGATGAGCAGTTCTTC. Amino acid sequence: CASSLRLADEQFF.

The chain carries TRBV30 and TRBJ2-1, with 7 nucleotides matching TRBD2. The germline V gene encodes CDR1 GTSNPN and CDR2 SVGIG (reference sequence). The CDR3 totals 11 residues. After removal of 8 bases from V and 3 bases from J, the junction contained 1 base not matched to a gene. CDR3 in amino acids: CAGDYYNEQFF. The CDR3 nucleotides read TGTGCCGGGGACTACTACAATGAGCAGTTCTTC.

The chain employs TRBV5-1 and TRBJ2-2; D ambiguous. Germline V gene data show CDR1 as SGHRS and CDR2 as YFSETQ. CDR3 length equals 15 residues. The V end lost 0 bases, the J end lost 0 bases, and 6 bases lay between the germline ends. CDR3 in DNA: TGCGCCAGCAGCTTGGGACGGGCGAACACCGGGGAGCTGTTTTTT. Translated: CASSLGRANTGELFF. The full variable domain, with the rest looked up from reference TRBV5-1 and TRBJ2-2, is KAGVTQTPRYLIKTRGQQVTLSCSPISGHRSVSWYQQTPGQGLQFLFEYFSETQRNKGNFPGRFSGRQFSNSRSEMNVSTLELGDSALYLCASSLGRANTGELFFGEGSRLTVL.

CDR3 sequence: CASSSLIRVGAFF. Written as DNA, the CDR3 is TGTGCCAGCAGCAGCTTGATCAGGGTTGGAGCTTTCTTT. The J gene is TRBJ1-1, the V gene TRBV5-5; possibly TRBD1 for D (5 bases). The germline CDR1 and CDR2 sequences are SGHKS and YYEKEE (reference sequence). The CDR3 is 13 residues long. V gave up 4 bases and J gave up 10 bases, with 17 bases separating them.

The chain joins TRBV7-2 to TRBJ2-1; TRBD1 aligns across 7 bases. Germline V lookup: CDR1 SGHTA, CDR2 FQGNSA. Trimming at V came to 5 bases and at J to 4 bases, leaving 2 bases not matched to a gene. The CDR3 sequence is 13 residues long. The chain's CDR3 is CASSPTGYNEQFF. The CDR3 DNA is TGTGCCAGCAGCCCGACAGGGTACAATGAGCAGTTCTTC. The whole variable domain, remainder taken from reference TRBV7-2 and TRBJ2-1, is GAGVSQSPSNKVTEKGKDVELRCDPISGHTALYWYRQSLGQGLEFLIYFQGNSAPDKSGLPSDRFSAERTGGSVSTLTIQRTQQEDSAVYLCASSPTGYNEQFFGPGTRLTVL.

The gene calls are TRBV27 and TRBJ1-3, with 7 bases aligning to TRBD1. Germline CDR1 MNHEY, CDR2 SMNVEV (reference sequence). V gave up 9 bases and J gave up 0 bases; unmatched junction bases: 5. This CDR3 has 14 amino acids. The CDR3 DNA reads TGTGCCAGGCCCACAGGGGACTCTGGAAACACCATATATTTT. This gives the protein CARPTGDSGNTIYF.

As for this clone: One end of the junction varies from germline; a read error may be responsible. The rearrangement joins TRBV7-9 to TRBJ1-2; perhaps TRBD1 as D (6 bases). Germline CDR1 is SEHNR and CDR2 is FQNEAQ (reference sequence). This CDR3 region has 14 residues. The CDR3 DNA reads TGTGCCAGCAGCCTAGCGGGGGCGCGGTATGGCTACACCTTC. Translated: CASSLAGARYGYTF.

V gene TRBV9 combines with J gene TRBJ1-6; TRBD1 might be the D (5 bases). There are 15 residues in the CDR3. Per germline, CDR1 SGDLS and CDR2 YYNGEE. Trimming cost V 0 bases and J 5 bases, with 9 bases left between them. CDR3 sequence (DNA): TGTGCCAGCAGCGTAGGAGGGGACCATAATTCACCCCTCCACTTT. This sequence encodes CASSVGGDHNSPLHF.

The chain combines TRBV5-1 with TRBJ1-2; no definite D call. The germline V and J ends were trimmed by 4 bases and 5 bases, with 18 bases remaining between them. This CDR3 spans 15 amino acids. CDR1 is SGHRS and CDR2 is YFSETQ in the germline V gene. The CDR3 sequence: CASSPGADSTYGYTF. Here the CDR3 DNA reads TGCGCCAGCAGCCCCGGAGCGGATTCCACTTATGGCTACACCTTC. The complete variable domain, with remaining parts taken from reference TRBV5-1 and TRBJ1-2, reads KAGVTQTPRYLIKTRGQQVTLSCSPISGHRSVSWYQQTPGQGLQFLFEYFSETQRNKGNFPGRFSGRQFSNSRSEMNVSTLELGDSALYLCASSPGADSTYGYTFGSGTRLTVV.

This clone was picked up a small number of times. This sequence joins TRBV7-9 and TRBJ1-4; D is undetermined. Deletions cut 2 bases from V and 8 bases from J, with 6 bases between. The CDR3 extends over 12 amino acids. Germline V gene sequence: CDR1 SEHNR, CDR2 FQNEAQ (reference sequence). DNA of the CDR3: TGTGCCAGCAGCTTATTCGGAGAAAAACTGTTTTTT. Translated: CASSLFGEKLFF.

The chain uses TRBV9 and TRBJ2-3; TRBD2 matches 14 bases. This CDR3 contains 17 residues. The ends lost 0 bases at V and 2 bases at J; junction bases unmatched: 2. Germline assignment: CDR1 SGDLS and CDR2 YYNGEE. The CDR3 reads CASSVGLAGGYTDTQYF. CDR3 nucleotide sequence: TGTGCCAGCAGCGTAGGACTAGCGGGAGGGTACACAGATACGCAGTATTTT.